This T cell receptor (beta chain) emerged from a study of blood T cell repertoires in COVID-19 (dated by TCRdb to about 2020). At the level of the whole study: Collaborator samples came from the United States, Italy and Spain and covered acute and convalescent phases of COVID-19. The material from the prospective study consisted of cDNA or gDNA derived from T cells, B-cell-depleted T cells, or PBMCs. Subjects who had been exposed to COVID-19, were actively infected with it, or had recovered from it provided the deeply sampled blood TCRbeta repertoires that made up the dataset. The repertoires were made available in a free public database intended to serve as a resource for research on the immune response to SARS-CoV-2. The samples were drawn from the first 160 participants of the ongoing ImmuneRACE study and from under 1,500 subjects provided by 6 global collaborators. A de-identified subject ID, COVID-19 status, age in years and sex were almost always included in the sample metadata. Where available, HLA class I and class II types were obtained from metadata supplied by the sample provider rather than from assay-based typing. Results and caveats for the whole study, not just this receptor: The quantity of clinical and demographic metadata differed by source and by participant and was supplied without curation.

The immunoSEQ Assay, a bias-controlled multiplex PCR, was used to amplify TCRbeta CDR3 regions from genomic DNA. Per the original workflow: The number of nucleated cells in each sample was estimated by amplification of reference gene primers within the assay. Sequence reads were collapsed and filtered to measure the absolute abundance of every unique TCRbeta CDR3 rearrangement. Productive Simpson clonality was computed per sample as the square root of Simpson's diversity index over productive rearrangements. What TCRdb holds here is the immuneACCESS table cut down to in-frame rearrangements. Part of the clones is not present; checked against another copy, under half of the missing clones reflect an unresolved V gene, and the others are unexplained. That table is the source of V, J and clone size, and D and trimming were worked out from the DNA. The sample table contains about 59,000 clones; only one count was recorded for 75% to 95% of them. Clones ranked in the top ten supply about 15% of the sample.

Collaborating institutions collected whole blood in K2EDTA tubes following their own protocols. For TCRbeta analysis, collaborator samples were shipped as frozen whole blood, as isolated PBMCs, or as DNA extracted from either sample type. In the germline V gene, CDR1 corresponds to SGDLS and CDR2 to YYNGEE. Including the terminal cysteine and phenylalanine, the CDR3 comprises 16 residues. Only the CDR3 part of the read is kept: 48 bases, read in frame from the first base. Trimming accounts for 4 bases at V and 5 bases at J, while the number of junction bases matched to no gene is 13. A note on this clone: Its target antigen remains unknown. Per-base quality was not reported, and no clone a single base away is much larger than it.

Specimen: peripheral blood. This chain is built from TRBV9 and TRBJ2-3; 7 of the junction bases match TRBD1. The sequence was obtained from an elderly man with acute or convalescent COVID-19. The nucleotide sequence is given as TGTGCCAGCAGCTTCTGGACAGGTGGGACCCAAGATACGCAGTATTTT. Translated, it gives CASSFWTGGTQDTQYF.